Sequencing of this T cell receptor (beta chain) was carried out in a study of T-cell reconstitution after alpha-beta-depleted transplantation in children. The library targeted TCRbeta and was prepared with unique molecular identifiers. TCRdb passed the PCR reads through MiXCR, listing each CDR3 protein once. This sample has 500,000 to 600,000 distinct CDR3 sequences, with around a third found just once. Sample: PBMCs from the stem cell graft donor, taken from the stem cell graft. This TCR came from a human donor who donated a stem cell graft to a child with aplastic anemia.

The CDR3 nucleotides read TGTGCCAGCAGCTTAGCTCCTAGCGGGATGTACGAGCAGTACTTC. Protein product: CASSLAPSGMYEQYF. V and J are TRBV7-8 and TRBJ2-7, with 9 bases aligning to TRBD2. Germline assignment: CDR1 SGHVS and CDR2 FQNEAQ. The ends lost 0 bases at V and 4 bases at J; junction bases unmatched: 4. CDR3 length: 15 amino acids.